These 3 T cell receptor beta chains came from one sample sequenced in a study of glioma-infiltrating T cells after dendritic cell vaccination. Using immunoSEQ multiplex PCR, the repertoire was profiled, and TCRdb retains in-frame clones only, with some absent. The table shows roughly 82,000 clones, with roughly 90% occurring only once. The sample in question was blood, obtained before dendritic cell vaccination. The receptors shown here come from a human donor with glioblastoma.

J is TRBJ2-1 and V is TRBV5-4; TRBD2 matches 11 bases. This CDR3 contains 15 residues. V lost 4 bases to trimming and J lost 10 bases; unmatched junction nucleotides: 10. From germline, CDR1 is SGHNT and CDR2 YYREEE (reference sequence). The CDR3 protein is CASSPGTSGAGEQFF. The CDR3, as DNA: TGTGCCAGCAGCCCCGGGACTAGCGGTGCGGGGGAGCAGTTCTTC.

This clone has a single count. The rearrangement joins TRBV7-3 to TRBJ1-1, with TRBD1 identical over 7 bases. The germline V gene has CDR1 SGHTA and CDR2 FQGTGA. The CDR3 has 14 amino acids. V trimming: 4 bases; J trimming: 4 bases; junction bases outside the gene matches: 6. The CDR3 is CASSSTGSGTEAFF. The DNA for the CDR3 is TGTGCCAGCAGCTCGACAGGGTCGGGCACTGAAGCTTTCTTT.

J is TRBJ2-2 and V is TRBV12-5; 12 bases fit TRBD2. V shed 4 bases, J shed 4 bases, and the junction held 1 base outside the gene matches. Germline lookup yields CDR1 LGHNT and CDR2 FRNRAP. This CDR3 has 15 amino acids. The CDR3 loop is CASGSSGGGTGELFF. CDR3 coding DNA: TGTGCTAGTGGTTCTAGCGGGGGGGGCACCGGGGAGCTGTTTTTT.